The clone carrying this T cell receptor (beta chain) was recorded a few times. The data belong to a study of identical twins. TCRdb used MiXCR to reprocess the 5' RACE reads, holding one entry per CDR3 protein. The table records roughly 350,000 distinct CDR3 sequences, approximately 13% of them present only once. With V trimmed by 5 bases and J by 7 bases, 12 bases remained unmatched. CDR1 and CDR2 from the germline V gene are SGHTA and FQGNSA. The CDR3 is made up of 17 amino acids. Separately, the same data were catalogued under a study of yellow fever vaccine responses in identical twins.

V usage is TRBV7-2 and J usage is TRBJ2-3; 13 nucleotides align to TRBD2. The source of this sequence is a woman in her late teens or twenties in good health. Material for sequencing was CD8+ T cells sorted from blood. This chain's CDR3 is CASSPGLAGARFYTQYF. CDR3 nucleotides: TGTGCCAGCAGCCCAGGACTAGCGGGGGCGCGGTTCTATACGCAGTATTTT.